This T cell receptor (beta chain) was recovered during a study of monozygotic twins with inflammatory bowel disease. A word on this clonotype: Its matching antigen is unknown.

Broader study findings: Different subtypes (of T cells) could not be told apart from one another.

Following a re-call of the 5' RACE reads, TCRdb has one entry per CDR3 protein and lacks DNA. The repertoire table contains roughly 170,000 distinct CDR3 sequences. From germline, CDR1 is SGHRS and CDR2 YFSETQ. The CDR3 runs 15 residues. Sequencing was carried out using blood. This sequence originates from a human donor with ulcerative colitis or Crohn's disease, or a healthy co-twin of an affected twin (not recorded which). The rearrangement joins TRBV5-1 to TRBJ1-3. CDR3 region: CASSLGGSTGNTIYF. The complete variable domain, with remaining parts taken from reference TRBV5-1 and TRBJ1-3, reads KAGVTQTPRYLIKTRGQQVTLSCSPISGHRSVSWYQQTPGQGLQFLFEYFSETQRNKGNFPGRFSGRQFSNSRSEMNVSTLELGDSALYLCASSLGGSTGNTIYFGEGSWLTVV.